This T cell receptor (beta chain) was captured in a study of cytomegalovirus exposure and HLA in healthy donors. Profiled with immunoSEQ multiplex PCR; TCRdb holds only in-frame clones, not every one. The sample shows hundreds of thousands of clones, 70% to 90% of them seen only once. The germline V gene has CDR1 PRHDT and CDR2 FYEKMQ (reference sequence). This CDR3 is built from 14 residues. V shed 5 bases, J shed 2 bases, and the junction held 6 bases outside the gene matches. Notes on this clone: Its specificity is unknown.

Findings and caveats of the study: A few of the chains that were CMV-associated were confirmed in vitro to be specific for CMV antigens.

The V and J genes are TRBV13 and TRBJ2-7; 7 nucleotides align to TRBD2. The receptor was isolated from a woman younger than 35 in good health and CMV-seronegative. Input material: PBMCs. The CDR3 nucleotides read TGTGCCAGCAGCACGAGCGGGACCCCCTACGAGCAGTACTTC. It codes for CASSTSGTPYEQYF.